The present TCR beta chain was sequenced within a study of blood T cell repertoires in COVID-19. Study-wide background: T cells, B-cell-depleted T cells, or PBMCs provided the cDNA or gDNA that served as material.

Germline V gene lookup returns CDR1 KGHSH and CDR2 LQKENI. The V end lost 5 bases, the J end lost 6 bases, and 20 bases lay between the germline ends. This CDR3 is built from 15 residues. Under the authors' procedure: Amplification of reference gene primers provided the estimated nucleated cell counts. TCRdb's table, derived via immunoSEQ multiplex PCR, lists solely in-frame clones and lacks some. That table gives V, J and clone size, and the DNA gave D and trimming. The repertoire holds under 200,000 clones, with around 80% as singletons. This clone has just one count. The sequencing input was peripheral blood. The rearrangement links TRBV18 to TRBJ2-7; a weak D match, TRBD2 (6 bases). This TCR came from a man aged 25 to 40 with active or convalescent COVID-19. This chain's CDR3 is CASSGGNLALGEQYV. In nucleotides, the CDR3 is TGTGCCAGCTCAGGGGGGAATCTCGCTTTGGGCGAGCAGTACGTC.